The sequence of this T cell receptor (beta chain) was determined in a study of T cell repertoires in cytomegalovirus infection. Looking at the study overall: Used in the study were CMV epitopes, some recently identified and HLA-C-restricted, others well-studied and HLA-B-restricted. Signatures in public TCR beta sequences pointed to both CMV infection and matching HLA type.

Study results and caveats: CMV-specific TCR beta clonotypes restricted by HLA-C dominated the ex vivo response. Cumulated frequencies of public TCR beta families served to identify carriers of CMV plus the relevant HLA.

TCRdb recomputed calls from the reads with MiXCR, one row per CDR3 protein. This sample yields approximately 350,000 distinct CDR3 sequences, of which just under 35% are seen a single time; less than 15% belongs to the top ten. The CDR3 loop spans 15 amino acids. Germline V gene sequence: CDR1 MNHEY, CDR2 SVGEGT. Trimming stripped 3 bases from V and 2 bases from J, with 13 bases between. A remark on this clonotype: Its target is not known.

The sample was cultured PBMCs, taken from culture after CMV antigen stimulation. The sequence was obtained from a human donor in good health (CMV status not recorded). Some clones in this sample may be carry-over from other donors' samples. The chain employs TRBV6-2 or TRBV6-3 and TRBJ1-1, with D perhaps matching TRBD1 (5 bases). The CDR3 nucleotides read TGTGCCAGCAGTTATAGACAGCGTACAAACACTGAAGCTTTCTTT. Its protein is CASSYRQRTNTEAFF.